Below, 24 T cell receptor beta chains from the same sample are listed, as sequenced in a study of blood T cell repertoires in COVID-19. The assay was immunoSEQ multiplex PCR, and TCRdb's table has in-frame clones only and misses some. The sample lists tens of thousands of clones, more than 75% seen once, with around 3.6% in the top ten. What was sequenced was peripheral blood. These TCRs come from a human donor in a cohort sampled during active COVID-19.

The chain is built from TRBV28 and TRBJ2-3, with 8 bases aligning to TRBD1. V was pared by 10 bases and J by 6 bases, with 12 bases of the junction left unmatched. The CDR3 is 14 amino acids. CDR1 is MDHEN, CDR2 SYDVKM, per germline. CDR3 sequence: CAKLGQEVRDTQYF. The CDR3 nucleotides are TGTGCCAAGCTGGGACAGGAAGTTAGGGATACGCAGTATTTT.

This clone showed up just a few times. The chain uses TRBV9 and TRBJ2-7; possibly TRBD1 for D (6 bases). Germline loops: CDR1 SGDLS, CDR2 YYNGEE. There are 13 residues in the CDR3. Trimming left V 3 bases short and J 5 bases short, with 12 bases between. The CDR3 protein is CASSAPGENEQYF. CDR3 DNA sequence: TGTGCCAGCAGCGCCCCAGGGGAGAACGAGCAGTACTTC. The entire variable domain, with the rest obtained from reference TRBV9 and TRBJ2-7, is as follows: DSGVTQTPKHLITATGQRVTLRCSPRSGDLSVYWYQQSLDQGLQFLIQYYNGEERAKGNILERFSAQQFPDLHSELNLSSLELGDSALYFCASSAPGENEQYFGPGTRLTVT.

This clone has a single count. The chain links TRBV5-4 to TRBJ1-1, with 10 bases identical to TRBD1. Germline values: CDR1 SGHNT, CDR2 YYREEE (reference sequence). V shed 4 bases, J shed 2 bases, and the junction held 8 bases outside the gene matches. This CDR3 spans 16 amino acids. CDR3 residues: CASSPRGQGGNTEAFF. CDR3 sequence (DNA): TGTGCCAGCAGCCCACGAGGACAGGGGGGAAACACTGAAGCTTTCTTT.

This clone appeared a single time. The J gene is TRBJ1-5, the V gene TRBV19; D ambiguous. This CDR3 region has 14 residues. Germline assignment: CDR1 LNHDA and CDR2 SQIVND (reference sequence). The V gene lost 3 bases and the J gene lost 0 bases, with 6 bases spanning the gap. CDR3 in amino acids: CASSISYSNQPQHF. As DNA, the CDR3 is TGTGCCAGTAGTATCTCCTATAGCAATCAGCCCCAGCATTTT.

The table lists this clone with a count of one. The chain carries TRBV6-6 and TRBJ2-7; no definite D call. The CDR3 runs 12 residues. Trimming took off 5 bases at V and 2 bases at J, with 7 bases between the two ends. CDR1 and CDR2 (germline): MNHNY, SVGAGI (reference sequence). The CDR3 is CASSPRPYEQYF. The CDR3 coding sequence is TGTGCCAGCAGTCCGCGGCCCTACGAGCAGTACTTC.

The V and J genes are TRBV19 and TRBJ2-1; D not resolved. V lost 4 bases and J 7 bases, leaving 11 bases between the germline ends. The CDR3 length is 13 residues. The germline V gene encodes CDR1 LNHDA and CDR2 SQIVND (reference sequence). The CDR3 region is CASSKSSWNEQFF. The CDR3 bases are TGTGCCAGTAGTAAATCTAGTTGGAATGAGCAGTTCTTC.

The chain uses TRBV12-5 and TRBJ1-1, with 7 bases lining up with TRBD1. The CDR3 is 19 amino acids. V shed 8 bases and J 0 bases; nucleotides not matched to a gene: 21. Per germline, CDR1 LGHNT and CDR2 FRNRAP. The CDR3 nucleotides are TGTGCTAGTACTTCGTCCGGGACAGTCAATTTAATTTTGAACACTGAAGCTTTCTTT. Translation: CASTSSGTVNLILNTEAFF.

This chain connects TRBV7-9 to TRBJ1-2, with 10 positions matching TRBD1. CDR1 and CDR2 from the germline V gene are SEHNR and FQNEAQ (reference sequence). With 5 bases clipped from V and 8 bases from J, the junction kept 8 bases outside the gene matches. The CDR3 contains 14 residues. DNA for the CDR3: TGTGCCAGCAGCCTGTCCGGGACAGGGGCAGGCTACACCTTC. Translating it yields CASSLSGTGAGYTF.

J is TRBJ2-7 and V is TRBV6-2 or TRBV6-3; 10 bases are a match to TRBD1. Germline V gives CDR1 MNHEY, CDR2 SVGEGT. The J segment lost 4 bases and the V segment lost 5 bases, leaving 5 bases of the junction unmatched. The length of the CDR3 is 14 residues. The CDR3, as DNA: TGTGCCAGCAGTCGGGACAGGGGATATTACGAGCAGTACTTC. This codes for CASSRDRGYYEQYF.

The chain combines TRBV11-3 with TRBJ1-3; D is unresolved. The CDR3 runs to 15 residues. V was pared by 1 base and J by 2 bases, with 9 bases between. The germline gives CDR1 SGHNT, CDR2 YENEEA. The CDR3 sequence is CASSLGTSPGNTIYF. CDR3 nucleotides: TGTGCCAGCAGCTTAGGCACTTCTCCTGGAAACACCATATATTTT.

The rearrangement uses TRBV5-6 and TRBJ2-5; TRBD1 matches 9 bases. This CDR3 region has 13 residues. J was trimmed by 5 bases and V by 3 bases; bases with no gene match: 2. Germline CDR1 and CDR2: SGHDT and YYEEEE. CDR3 in amino acids: CASSWGQGETQYF. DNA for the CDR3: TGTGCCAGCAGCTGGGGACAGGGTGAGACCCAGTACTTC.

The rearrangement uses TRBV27 and TRBJ2-1; TRBD1 is a possible D gene (5 bases). The CDR3 contains 16 residues. Germline values: CDR1 MNHEY, CDR2 SMNVEV (reference sequence). The germline V and J ends were trimmed by 7 bases and 0 bases, with 16 bases remaining between them. The CDR3 DNA reads as TGTGCCAGCATGTTACAGGCCTTTAGCTCCTACAATGAGCAGTTCTTC. Protein: CASMLQAFSSYNEQFF.

The chain recombines TRBV19 with TRBJ2-1; perhaps TRBD1 as D (5 bases). The germline V gene has CDR1 LNHDA and CDR2 SQIVND (reference sequence). V gave up 2 bases and J gave up 4 bases, with 12 bases separating them. There are 15 residues in the CDR3. CDR3 amino acids: CASSIIGAGYNEQFF. CDR3 sequence (DNA): TGTGCCAGTAGTATAATTGGGGCAGGATACAATGAGCAGTTCTTC. The variable domain in full, completed from reference TRBV19 and TRBJ2-1, reads DGGITQSPKYLFRKEGQNVTLSCEQNLNHDAMYWYRQDPGQGLRLIYYSQIVNDFQKGDIAEGYSVSREKKESFPLTVTSAQKNPTAFYLCASSIIGAGYNEQFFGPGTRLTVL.

The rearrangement joins TRBV7-2 to TRBJ1-4; no clear D gene. V lost 1 base, J lost 8 bases, and 11 bases lay in between. CDR3 length: 14 amino acids. Germline CDR1 and CDR2: SGHTA and FQGNSA. The CDR3 loop is CASSLDSGGEKLFF. The CDR3, as DNA: TGTGCCAGCAGCTTAGATTCGGGAGGGGAAAAACTGTTTTTT.

The V call is TRBV4-1, the J call TRBJ2-4; 11 bases fit TRBD1. Per germline, CDR1 MGHRA and CDR2 YSYEKL. This CDR3 contains 15 residues. V lost 5 bases and J lost 8; bases outside the gene matches: 8. CDR3 loop: CASSARTGGEHIQYF. In nucleotides, the CDR3 is TGCGCCAGCAGCGCCAGGACAGGGGGCGAGCACATTCAGTACTTC.

V is TRBV19 and J is TRBJ2-7, with D uncertain. Trimming shortened V by 7 bases and J by 2 bases, and 15 bases separated the two germline ends. Germline CDR1 and CDR2: LNHDA and SQIVND (reference sequence). The CDR3 loop spans 14 amino acids. The CDR3 nucleotides are TGTGCCAGTAAGAAGCTAGGAGAGACCTACGAGCAGTACTTC. Protein product: CASKKLGETYEQYF.

The chain uses TRBV9 and TRBJ2-5, with a weak D call TRBD2 (6 bases). The CDR3 loop spans 14 amino acids. Germline V gives CDR1 SGDLS, CDR2 YYNGEE. The germline V and J ends were trimmed by 2 bases and 1 base, with 9 bases remaining between them. CDR3 loop: CASSVPGLQETQYF. DNA for the CDR3: TGTGCCAGCAGCGTTCCGGGACTCCAAGAGACCCAGTACTTC.

The gene calls are TRBV9 and TRBJ2-1, with TRBD2 identical over 8 bases. CDR3 length: 16 residues. Germline V lookup: CDR1 SGDLS, CDR2 YYNGEE. Germline trimming cut 4 bases from V and 5 bases from J; bases unmatched to any gene: 11. The CDR3 region has the DNA TGTGCCAGCAGCCCCTCCCGAGGGACTAGACACAATGAGCAGTTCTTC. It translates to CASSPSRGTRHNEQFF. Full variable domain (remainder filled in from reference TRBV9 and TRBJ2-1): DSGVTQTPKHLITATGQRVTLRCSPRSGDLSVYWYQQSLDQGLQFLIQYYNGEERAKGNILERFSAQQFPDLHSELNLSSLELGDSALYFCASSPSRGTRHNEQFFGPGTRLTVL.

This clone is a singleton in its sample. V is TRBV18 and J is TRBJ1-2; 7 bases agree with TRBD1. CDR1 and CDR2 (germline): KGHSH, LQKENI. This CDR3 region has 16 residues. The J segment lost 2 bases and the V segment lost 3 bases, leaving 9 bases of the junction unmatched. CDR3 coding DNA: TGTGCCAGCTCACCGCGTCTCGGACAGGAGAACTATGGCTACACCTTC. Amino acids: CASSPRLGQENYGYTF.

This chain links TRBV27 with TRBJ2-1; the D is unclear. This CDR3 is 13 amino acids long. Germline-derived CDR1 and CDR2 are MNHEY and SMNVEV (reference sequence). V lost 3 bases, J lost 7 bases, and 10 bases lay in between. The CDR3 loop reads CASSFLGFNEQFF. CDR3 DNA: TGTGCCAGCAGTTTTTTGGGCTTTAATGAGCAGTTCTTC.

The chain employs TRBV3-1 (or the pseudogene TRBV3-2) and TRBJ2-1, with TRBD2 identical over 12 bases. The V gene's germline CDR1 is LGHDT and CDR2 YNNKEL (reference sequence). V was clipped by 5 bases and J by 4 bases; unmatched bases: 0. The CDR3 loop spans 14 amino acids. CDR3 DNA: TGTGCCAGCAGCGGACTAGCGGGATACAATGAGCAGTTCTTC. Translation gives CASSGLAGYNEQFF.

The chain recombines TRBV9 with TRBJ1-2; 7 bases fit TRBD1. The germline gives CDR1 SGDLS, CDR2 YYNGEE. Losses at the gene ends were 3 bases for V and 4 bases for J; bases not matched to a gene: 18. The CDR3 has 18 amino acids. The CDR3 region is CASSAGHIRDRGPYGYTF. CDR3 coding DNA: TGTGCCAGCAGCGCCGGCCATATTAGGGACAGAGGGCCCTATGGCTACACCTTC.

The chain has TRBV4-3 and TRBJ2-7, with D possibly TRBD1 on 6 matching bases. CDR3 length equals 14 residues. Germline assignment: CDR1 LGHNA and CDR2 YSLEER. V was trimmed by 4 bases and J by 2 bases, leaving 12 bases between them. The CDR3 nucleotides are TGCGCCAGCAGCCGCGCGACAGGTCCCTACGAGCAGTACTTC. It is translated as CASSRATGPYEQYF.

The V gene is TRBV9, the J gene TRBJ2-7; tentatively, D is TRBD1 (6 bases). This CDR3 has 14 residues. Germline V gene data show CDR1 as SGDLS and CDR2 as YYNGEE. With 3 bases removed from V and 6 bases from J, the gap between germline ends came to 16 bases. The CDR3 bases are TGTGCCAGCAGCGACAGGGACCGCTCCCGCGAGCAGTACTTC. Its translation: CASSDRDRSREQYF.